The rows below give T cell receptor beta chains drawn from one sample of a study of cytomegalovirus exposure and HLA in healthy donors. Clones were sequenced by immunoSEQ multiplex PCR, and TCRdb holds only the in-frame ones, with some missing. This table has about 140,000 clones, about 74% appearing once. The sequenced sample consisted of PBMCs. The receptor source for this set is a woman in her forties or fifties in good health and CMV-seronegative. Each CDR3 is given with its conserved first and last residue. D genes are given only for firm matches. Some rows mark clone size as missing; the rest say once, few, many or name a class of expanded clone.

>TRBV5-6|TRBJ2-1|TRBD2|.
CASSSQPGLHDEQFF
TGTGCCAGCAGCTCCCAACCGGGACTACACGATGAGCAGTTCTTC
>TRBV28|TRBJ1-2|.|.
CASSSGPNYGYTF
TGTGCCAGCAGTTCGGGTCCTAACTATGGCTACACCTTC
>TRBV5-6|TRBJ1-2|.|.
CASRRMANYGYTF
TGTGCCAGCAGGAGAATGGCTAACTATGGCTACACCTTC
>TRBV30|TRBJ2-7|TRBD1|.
CAWSERTGLSYEQYF
TGTGCCTGGAGTGAAAGGACAGGGCTTTCCTACGAGCAGTACTTC
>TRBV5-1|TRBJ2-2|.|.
CASSSGTPTGELFF
TGCGCCAGCAGCTCCGGGACACCCACCGGGGAGCTGTTTTTT
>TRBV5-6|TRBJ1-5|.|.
CASSLYSNQPQHF
TGTGCCAGCAGCTTGTATAGCAATCAGCCCCAGCATTTT
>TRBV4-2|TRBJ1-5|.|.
CASSRGQPNQPQHF
TGTGCCAGCAGCCGAGGACAGCCCAATCAGCCCCAGCATTTT
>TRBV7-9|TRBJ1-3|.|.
CASSFLASGNTIYF
TGTGCCAGCAGCTTCCTGGCCTCTGGAAACACCATATATTTT
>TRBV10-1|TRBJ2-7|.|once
CASSDGPAWAYEQYF
TGCGCCAGCAGTGATGGTCCGGCCTGGGCTTACGAGCAGTACTTC
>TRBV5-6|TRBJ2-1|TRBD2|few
CASSLGLASYNEQFF
TGTGCCAGCAGCTTAGGACTAGCGTCTTACAATGAGCAGTTCTTC
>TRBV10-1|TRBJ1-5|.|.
CASRLAVFNQPQHF
TGCGCCAGCAGATTGGCCGTGTTCAATCAGCCCCAGCATTTT
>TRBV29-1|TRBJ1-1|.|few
CSVVGGWDTEAFF
TGCAGCGTTGTAGGGGGTTGGGACACTGAAGCTTTCTTT
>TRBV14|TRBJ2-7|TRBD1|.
CASSQGQGSYEQYF
TGTGCCAGCAGCCAGGGACAGGGCTCCTACGAGCAGTACTTC
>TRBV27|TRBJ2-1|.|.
CASSPGTYESEQFF
TGTGCCAGCAGTCCCGGGACTTACGAGAGTGAGCAGTTCTTC
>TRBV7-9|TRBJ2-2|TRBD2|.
CASSYPLGGGTGELFF
TGTGCCAGCAGCTACCCCCTGGGGGGGGGAACCGGGGAGCTGTTTTTT
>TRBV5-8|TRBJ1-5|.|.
CASSLKVTAQHF
TGTGCCAGCAGCTTGAAGGTGACAGCCCAGCATTTT
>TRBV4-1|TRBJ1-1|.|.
CASSQTPYGNTEAFF
TGCGCCAGCAGCCAAACCCCGTACGGTAACACTGAAGCTTTCTTT
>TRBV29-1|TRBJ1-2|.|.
CSGETGNYGYTF
TGCAGCGGTGAGACGGGTAACTATGGCTACACCTTC
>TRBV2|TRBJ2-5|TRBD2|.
CASSEIVAGKETQYF
TGTGCCAGCAGTGAGATAGTAGCGGGGAAGGAGACCCAGTACTTC
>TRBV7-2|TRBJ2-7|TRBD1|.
CASSLAAQGGIEQYF
TGTGCCAGCAGCTTAGCGGCACAGGGGGGTATTGAGCAGTACTTC
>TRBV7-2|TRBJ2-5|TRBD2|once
CASSPSGGAGTQYF
TGTGCCAGCAGCCCGAGCGGGGGGGCCGGGACCCAGTACTTC
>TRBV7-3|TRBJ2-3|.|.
CASSSKGAGGTDTQYF
TGTGCCAGCAGCTCAAAAGGCGCGGGTGGCACAGATACGCAGTATTTT
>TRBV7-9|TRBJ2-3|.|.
CASSLAGLTTDTQYF
TGTGCCAGCAGCTTAGCGGGACTCACCACAGATACGCAGTATTTT
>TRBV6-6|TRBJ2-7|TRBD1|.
CASSPSGQLSYEQYF
TGTGCCAGCAGTCCTTCGGGACAGCTCTCCTACGAGCAGTACTTC
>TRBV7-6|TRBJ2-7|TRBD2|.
CASSLVLAGGGYEQYF
TGTGCCAGCAGCTTAGTTCTAGCGGGGGGTGGCTACGAGCAGTACTTC
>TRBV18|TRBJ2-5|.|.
CASSPAFRGTGYSETQYF
TGTGCCAGCTCACCCGCCTTCAGGGGAACCGGTTATTCGGAGACCCAGTACTTC
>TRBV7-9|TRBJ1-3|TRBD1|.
CASSLGTGGSGNTIYF
TGTGCCAGCAGCTTAGGCACAGGGGGCTCTGGAAACACCATATATTTT
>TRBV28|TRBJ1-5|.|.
CASTVSGVMEPQHF
TGTGCCAGCACCGTATCCGGGGTGATGGAGCCCCAGCATTTT